The T cell receptor beta chain under discussion was sequenced for a study of blood T cell repertoires in COVID-19. Overall study: Acute-phase and convalescent COVID-19 samples originated in the United States, Italy and Spain.

Sequenced by immunoSEQ multiplex PCR; TCRdb stores in-frame clones only, minus some. This table has 150,000 to 200,000 clones, more than 70% appearing once. This TCR was recovered from a man between 40 and 49 years old who had recovered from COVID-19. Sequences were obtained from PBMCs or T cells enriched from blood (not recorded which).

The CDR3 region is CAWSGLRGANQETQYF. CDR3 coding DNA: TGTGCCTGGAGTGGGTTGCGGGGGGCAAACCAAGAGACCCAGTACTTC. The chain uses TRBV30 and TRBJ2-5; the match to TRBD2 covers 8 bases. The length of the CDR3 is 16 residues. Germline CDR1 and CDR2: GTSNPN and SVGIG (reference sequence). Trimming cost V 1 base and J 0 bases; bases outside gene matches: 7.